This T cell receptor beta chain was sequenced for a study of a mutant IDH1 vaccine in newly diagnosed glioma. The overall study: Treatment recipients were roughly 62% male and around 38% female, and their mean age was roughly 44 years.

The CDR3 loop spans 18 amino acids. After removal of 2 bases from V and 0 bases from J, the junction contained 6 bases not matched to a gene. Germline loops: CDR1 SGHVS, CDR2 FQNEAQ. The assay was immunoSEQ multiplex PCR, and TCRdb's table has in-frame clones only and misses some. In the table there are approximately 92,000 clones, around three quarters of which are singletons. The time point: baseline, week 1 (first vaccination visit). Treatment specified: pre-vaccination baseline after standard-of-care therapy. New WHO grade 3 or 4 IDH1-mutant, ATRX-lost astrocytomas were present in all donors. V gene TRBV7-8 combines with J gene TRBJ2-1; 11 nucleotides align to TRBD2. The sequencing used PBMCs, collected from a glioma patient treated with radiotherapy, temozolomide or both. The sequence derives from a man aged 35-49 years with glioma. This CDR3 is CASSLSLAGGSSYNEQFF. CDR3 nucleotides: TGTGCCAGCAGCTTAAGCTTAGCGGGAGGGAGCTCCTACAATGAGCAGTTCTTC.